These 4 T cell receptor beta chains originate from one sample sequenced in a study of T cell responses to AZD1222 COVID-19 vaccine. Profiled with immunoSEQ multiplex PCR; TCRdb holds only in-frame clones, not every one. The table includes tens of thousands of clones, about 89% detected once. The source was peripheral blood, collected 28 days after the second AZD1222 dose. The origin of the receptors is an adult who received the AZD1222 COVID-19 vaccine.

This clone appeared a few times. The chain recombines TRBV11-2 with TRBJ2-5, with a possible D match to TRBD1 (5 bases). CDR1 is SGHAT, CDR2 FQNNGV, per germline. Trimming left V 2 bases short and J 0 bases short, with 7 bases between. The CDR3 totals 14 residues. The CDR3, as DNA: TGTGCCAGCAGCTTACAGGACAACCAAGAGACCCAGTACTTC. This encodes CASSLQDNQETQYF. Variable domain in full (rest from reference TRBV11-2 and TRBJ2-5): EAGVAQSPRYKIIEKRQSVAFWCNPISGHATLYWYQQILGQGPKLLIQFQNNGVVDDSQLPKDRFSAERLKGVDSTLKIQPAKLEDSAVYLCASSLQDNQETQYFGPGTRLLVL.

V is TRBV11-2 and J is TRBJ1-5; D gene uncertain. Germline CDR1 is SGHAT and CDR2 is FQNNGV. This CDR3 is 15 amino acids long. Trimming took off 4 bases at V and 2 bases at J, with 12 bases between the two ends. The CDR3 DNA reads TGTGCCAGCAGCTACAACTGGGGTGGCAATCAGCCCCAGCATTTT. The encoded protein is CASSYNWGGNQPQHF.

On this clone itself: One end of the junction is discordant with germline, which a read error may explain. The chain has TRBV5-1 and TRBJ1-1, with D perhaps matching TRBD1 (6 bases). CDR1 and CDR2 (germline): SGHRS, YFSETQ. This CDR3 is built from 12 residues. CDR3 in amino acids: CASSLGSEDSSF. The CDR3, as DNA: TGCGCCAGCAGCTTGGGCAGCGAGGACAGCAGTTTC.

The CDR3 region has the DNA TGTGCCTGGAGTGCCGACACAGGGGTAGAAAAACTGTTTTTT. Protein sequence: CAWSADTGVEKLFF. The chain combines TRBV30 with TRBJ1-4, with TRBD1 matching 7 bases. The CDR3 is made up of 14 amino acids. Trimming took 1 base from V and 8 from J; bases not matched to a gene: 7. Germline loops: CDR1 GTSNPN, CDR2 SVGIG (reference sequence).